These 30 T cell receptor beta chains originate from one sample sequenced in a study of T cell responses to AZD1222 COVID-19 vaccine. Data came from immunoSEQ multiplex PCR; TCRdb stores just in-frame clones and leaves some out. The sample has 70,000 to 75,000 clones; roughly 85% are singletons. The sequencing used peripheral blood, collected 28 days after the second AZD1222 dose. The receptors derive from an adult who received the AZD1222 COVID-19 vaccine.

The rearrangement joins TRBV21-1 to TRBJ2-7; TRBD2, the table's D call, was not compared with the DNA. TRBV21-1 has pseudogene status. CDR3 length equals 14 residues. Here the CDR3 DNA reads TGTGCCAGCAGCAAAACCCGGGAGAGCTACGAGCAGTACTTC. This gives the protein CASSKTRESYEQYF.

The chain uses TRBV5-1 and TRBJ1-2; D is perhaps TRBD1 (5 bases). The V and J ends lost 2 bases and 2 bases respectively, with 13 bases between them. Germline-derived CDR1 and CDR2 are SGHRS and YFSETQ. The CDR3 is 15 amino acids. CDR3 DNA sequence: TGCGCCAGCAGCTTCAGACAGCAAGCCAACTATGGCTACACCTTC. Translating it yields CASSFRQQANYGYTF. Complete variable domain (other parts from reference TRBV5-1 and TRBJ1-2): KAGVTQTPRYLIKTRGQQVTLSCSPISGHRSVSWYQQTPGQGLQFLFEYFSETQRNKGNFPGRFSGRQFSNSRSEMNVSTLELGDSALYLCASSFRQQANYGYTFGSGTRLTVV.

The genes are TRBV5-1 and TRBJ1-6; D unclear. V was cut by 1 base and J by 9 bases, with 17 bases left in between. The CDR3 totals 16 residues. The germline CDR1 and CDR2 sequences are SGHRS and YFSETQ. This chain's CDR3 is CASSLLVAGGGSPLHF. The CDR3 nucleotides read TGCGCCAGCAGCTTGTTGGTGGCAGGAGGAGGTTCACCCCTCCACTTT.

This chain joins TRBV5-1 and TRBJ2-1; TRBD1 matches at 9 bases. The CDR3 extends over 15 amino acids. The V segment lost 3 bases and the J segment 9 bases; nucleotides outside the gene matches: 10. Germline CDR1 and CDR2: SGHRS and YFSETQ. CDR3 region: CASSSGQGEGGEQFF. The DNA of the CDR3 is TGCGCCAGCAGCTCGGGACAGGGCGAAGGGGGTGAGCAGTTCTTC.

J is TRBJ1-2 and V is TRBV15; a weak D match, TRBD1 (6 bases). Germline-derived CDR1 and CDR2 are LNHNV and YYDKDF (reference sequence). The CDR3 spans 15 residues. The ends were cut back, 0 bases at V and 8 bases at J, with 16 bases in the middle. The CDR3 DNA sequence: TGTGCCACCAGCAGAGATTTATTGGTCGGGGGCGGCTACACCTTC. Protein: CATSRDLLVGGGYTF. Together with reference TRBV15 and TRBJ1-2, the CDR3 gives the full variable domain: DAMVIQNPRYQVTQFGKPVTLSCSQTLNHNVMYWYQQKSSQAPKLLFHYYDKDFNNEADTPDNFQSRRPNTSFCFLDIRSPGLGDTAMYLCATSRDLLVGGGYTFGSGTRLTVV.

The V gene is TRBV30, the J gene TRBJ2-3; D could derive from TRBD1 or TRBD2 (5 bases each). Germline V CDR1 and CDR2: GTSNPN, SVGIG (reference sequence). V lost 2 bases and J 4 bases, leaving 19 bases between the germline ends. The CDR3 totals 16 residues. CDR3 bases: TGTGCCTGGAGTACAGAGGGGTCCGCCCGGCCAGATACGCAGTATTTT. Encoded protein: CAWSTEGSARPDTQYF.

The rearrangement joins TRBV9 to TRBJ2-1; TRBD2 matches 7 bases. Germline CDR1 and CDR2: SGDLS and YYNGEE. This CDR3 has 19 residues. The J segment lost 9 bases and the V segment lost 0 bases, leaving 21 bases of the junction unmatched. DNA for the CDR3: TGTGCCAGCAGCGTAGCTCTGGGGCCAAGGGAGGGGCTCCAATTTGAGCAGTTCTTC. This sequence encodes CASSVALGPREGLQFEQFF.

The CDR3 loop reads CASSLDLHSGANVLTF. The DNA for the CDR3 is TGTGCCAGCAGCTTGGACCTGCACTCTGGGGCCAACGTCCTGACTTTC. The chain employs TRBV5-8 and TRBJ2-6; D remains ambiguous. CDR1 SGHTS and CDR2 YDEGEE come from the germline V gene. V gave up 0 bases and J gave up 0 bases, with 7 bases separating them. This CDR3 contains 16 residues.

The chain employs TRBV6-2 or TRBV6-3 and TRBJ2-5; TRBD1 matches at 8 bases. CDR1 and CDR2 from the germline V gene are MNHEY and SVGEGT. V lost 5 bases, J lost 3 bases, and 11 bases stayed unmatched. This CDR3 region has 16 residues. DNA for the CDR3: TGTGCCAGCAGTCCACTCTTGGGACAGGAGAAAGAGACCCAGTACTTC. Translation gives CASSPLLGQEKETQYF.

CDR3 region: CASSIEVTSGISYEQYF. CDR3 nucleotide sequence: TGTGCCAGTAGTATAGAGGTGACTAGCGGGATCTCCTACGAGCAGTACTTC. The chain couples TRBV19 to TRBJ2-7, with 11 bases identical to TRBD2. CDR1 and CDR2 from the germline V gene are LNHDA and SQIVND (reference sequence). This CDR3 has 17 residues. Losses at the gene ends were 0 bases for V and 0 bases for J; bases not matched to a gene: 4.

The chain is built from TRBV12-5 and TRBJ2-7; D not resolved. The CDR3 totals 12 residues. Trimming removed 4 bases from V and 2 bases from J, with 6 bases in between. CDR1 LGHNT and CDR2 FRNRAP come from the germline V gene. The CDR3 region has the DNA TGTGCTAGTGGTTCCCGGGCCTACGAGCAGTACTTC. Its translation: CASGSRAYEQYF.

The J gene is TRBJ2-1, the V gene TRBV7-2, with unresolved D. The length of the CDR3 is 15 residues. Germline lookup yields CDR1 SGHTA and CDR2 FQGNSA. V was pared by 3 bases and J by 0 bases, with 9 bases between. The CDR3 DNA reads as TGTGCCAGCAGCTTTGACGGTAGCTCCTACAATGAGCAGTTCTTC. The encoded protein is CASSFDGSSYNEQFF.

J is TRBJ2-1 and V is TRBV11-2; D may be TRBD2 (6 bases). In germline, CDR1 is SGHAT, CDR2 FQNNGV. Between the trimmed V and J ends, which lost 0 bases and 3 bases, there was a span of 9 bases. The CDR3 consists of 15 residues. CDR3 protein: CASSLDGGSYNEQFF. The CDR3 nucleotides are TGTGCCAGCAGCTTAGATGGGGGGAGCTACAATGAGCAGTTCTTC.

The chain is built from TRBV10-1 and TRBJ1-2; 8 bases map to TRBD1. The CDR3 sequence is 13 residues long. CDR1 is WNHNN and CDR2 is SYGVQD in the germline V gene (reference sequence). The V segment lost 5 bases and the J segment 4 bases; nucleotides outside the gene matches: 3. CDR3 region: CASSPTGGYGYTF. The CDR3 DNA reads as TGCGCCAGCAGTCCCACAGGGGGCTATGGCTACACCTTC.

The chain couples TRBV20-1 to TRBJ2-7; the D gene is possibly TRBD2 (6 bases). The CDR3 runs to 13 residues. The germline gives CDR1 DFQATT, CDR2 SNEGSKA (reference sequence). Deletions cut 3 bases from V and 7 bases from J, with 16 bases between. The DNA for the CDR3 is TGCAGTGCTAGTAACGGCGGGGTCTGGGAGCAGTACTTC. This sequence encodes CSASNGGVWEQYF.

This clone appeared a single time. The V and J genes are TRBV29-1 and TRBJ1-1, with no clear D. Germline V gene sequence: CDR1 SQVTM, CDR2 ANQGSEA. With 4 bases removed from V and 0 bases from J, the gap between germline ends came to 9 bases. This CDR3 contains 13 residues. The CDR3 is CSVVRQLNTEAFF. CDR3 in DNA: TGCAGCGTTGTTCGACAACTGAACACTGAAGCTTTCTTT.

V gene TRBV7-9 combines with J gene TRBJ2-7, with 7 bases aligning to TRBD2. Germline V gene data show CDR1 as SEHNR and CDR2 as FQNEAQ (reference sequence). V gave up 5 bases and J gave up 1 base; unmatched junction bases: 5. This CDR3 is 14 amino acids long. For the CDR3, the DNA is TGTGCCAGCAGCCCAGCGGGGCTATCCTACGAGCAGTACTTC. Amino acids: CASSPAGLSYEQYF.

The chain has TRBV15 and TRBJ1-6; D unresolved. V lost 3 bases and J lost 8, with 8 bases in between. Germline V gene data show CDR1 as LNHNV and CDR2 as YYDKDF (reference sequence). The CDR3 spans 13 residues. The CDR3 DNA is TGTGCCACCAGCAGGGAAGAAGATTCACCCCTCCACTTT. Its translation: CATSREEDSPLHF.

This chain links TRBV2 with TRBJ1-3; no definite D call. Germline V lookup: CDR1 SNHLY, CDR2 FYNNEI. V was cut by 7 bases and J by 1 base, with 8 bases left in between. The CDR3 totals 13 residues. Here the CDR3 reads CASKEWSGNTIYF. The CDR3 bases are TGTGCCAGCAAGGAGTGGTCTGGAAACACCATATATTTT. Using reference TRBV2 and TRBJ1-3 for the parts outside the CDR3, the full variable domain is EPEVTQTPSHQVTQMGQEVILRCVPISNHLYFYWYRQILGQKVEFLVSFYNNEISEKSEIFDDQFSVERPDGSNFTLKIRSTKLEDSAMYFCASKEWSGNTIYFGEGSWLTVV.

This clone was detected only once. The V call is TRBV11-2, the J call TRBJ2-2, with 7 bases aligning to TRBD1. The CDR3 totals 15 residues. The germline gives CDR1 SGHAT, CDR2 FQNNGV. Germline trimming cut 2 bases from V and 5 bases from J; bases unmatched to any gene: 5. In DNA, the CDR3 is TGTGCCAGCAGCTTATCTGGACAGGTTACCGGGGAGCTGTTTTTT. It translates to CASSLSGQVTGELFF.

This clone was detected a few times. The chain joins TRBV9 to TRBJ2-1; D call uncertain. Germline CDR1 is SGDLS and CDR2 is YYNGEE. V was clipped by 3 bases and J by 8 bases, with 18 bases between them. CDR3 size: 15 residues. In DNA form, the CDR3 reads TGTGCCAGCAGCGCGGAGAGGACCGCGGCGGATGAGCAGTTCTTC. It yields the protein CASSAERTAADEQFF.

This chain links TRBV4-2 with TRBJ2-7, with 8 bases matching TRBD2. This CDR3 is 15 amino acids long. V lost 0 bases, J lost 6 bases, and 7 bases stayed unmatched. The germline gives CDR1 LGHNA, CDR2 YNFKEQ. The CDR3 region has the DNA TGTGCCAGCAGCCAAGATTGGGGACTAGATTCCGAGCAGTACTTC. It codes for CASSQDWGLDSEQYF.

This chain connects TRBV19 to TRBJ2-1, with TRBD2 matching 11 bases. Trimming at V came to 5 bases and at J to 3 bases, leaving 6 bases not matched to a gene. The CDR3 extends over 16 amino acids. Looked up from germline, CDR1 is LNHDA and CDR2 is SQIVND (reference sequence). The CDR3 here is CASSSWGTSGYNEQFF. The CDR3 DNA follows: TGTGCCAGTAGTTCGTGGGGGACTAGCGGCTACAATGAGCAGTTCTTC.

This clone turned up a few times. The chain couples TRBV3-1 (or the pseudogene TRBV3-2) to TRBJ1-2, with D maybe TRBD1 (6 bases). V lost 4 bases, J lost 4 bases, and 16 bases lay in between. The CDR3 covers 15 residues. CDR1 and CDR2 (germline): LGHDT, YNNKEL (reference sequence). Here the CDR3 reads CASSPTGTLGYGYTF. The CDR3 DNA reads TGTGCCAGCAGCCCCACAGGGACTCTAGGCTATGGCTACACCTTC.

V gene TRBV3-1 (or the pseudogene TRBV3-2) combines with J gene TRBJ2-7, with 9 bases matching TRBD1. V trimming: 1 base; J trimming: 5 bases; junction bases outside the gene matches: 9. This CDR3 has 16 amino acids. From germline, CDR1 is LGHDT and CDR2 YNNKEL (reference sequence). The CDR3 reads CASSQVDRGFVDEQYF. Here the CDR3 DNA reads TGTGCCAGCAGCCAAGTAGACAGGGGGTTTGTGGACGAGCAGTACTTC.

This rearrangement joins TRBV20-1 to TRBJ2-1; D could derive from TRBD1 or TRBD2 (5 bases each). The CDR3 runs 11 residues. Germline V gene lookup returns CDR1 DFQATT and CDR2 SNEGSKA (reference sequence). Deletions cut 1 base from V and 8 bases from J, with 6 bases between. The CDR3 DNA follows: TGCAGTGCTAGAGCGGGGCATGAGCAGTTCTTC. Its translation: CSARAGHEQFF.

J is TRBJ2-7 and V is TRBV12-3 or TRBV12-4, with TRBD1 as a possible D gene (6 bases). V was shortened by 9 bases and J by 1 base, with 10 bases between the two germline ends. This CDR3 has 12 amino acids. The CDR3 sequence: CARQGDSYEQYF. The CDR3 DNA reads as TGTGCCAGACAGGGTGATTCCTACGAGCAGTACTTC.

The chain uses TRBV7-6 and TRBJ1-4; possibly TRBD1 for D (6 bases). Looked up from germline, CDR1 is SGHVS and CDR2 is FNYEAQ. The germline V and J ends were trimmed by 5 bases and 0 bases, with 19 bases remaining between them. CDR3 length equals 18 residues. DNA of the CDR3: TGTGCCAGCAGCCCGACAGGAGGCGCTTTCGCAACTAATGAAAAACTGTTTTTT. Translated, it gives CASSPTGGAFATNEKLFF.

The CDR3 DNA follows: TGTGCCAGCAGAGAGACAGGGGAAGAGACCCAGTACTTC. Translated, it gives CASRETGEETQYF. The chain has TRBV2 and TRBJ2-5; 8 bases match TRBD1. J lost 3 bases, V lost 6 bases, and 3 bases had no gene match. The CDR3 extends over 13 amino acids. Germline V CDR1 and CDR2: SNHLY, FYNNEI.

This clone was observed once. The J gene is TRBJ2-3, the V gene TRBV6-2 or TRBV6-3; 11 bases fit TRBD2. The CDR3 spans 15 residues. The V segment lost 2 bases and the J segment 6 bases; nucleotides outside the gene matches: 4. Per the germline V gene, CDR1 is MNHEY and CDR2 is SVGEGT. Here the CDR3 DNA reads TGTGCCAGCAGTTACCTACGGACTAGCGGGGATACGCAGTATTTT. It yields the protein CASSYLRTSGDTQYF.